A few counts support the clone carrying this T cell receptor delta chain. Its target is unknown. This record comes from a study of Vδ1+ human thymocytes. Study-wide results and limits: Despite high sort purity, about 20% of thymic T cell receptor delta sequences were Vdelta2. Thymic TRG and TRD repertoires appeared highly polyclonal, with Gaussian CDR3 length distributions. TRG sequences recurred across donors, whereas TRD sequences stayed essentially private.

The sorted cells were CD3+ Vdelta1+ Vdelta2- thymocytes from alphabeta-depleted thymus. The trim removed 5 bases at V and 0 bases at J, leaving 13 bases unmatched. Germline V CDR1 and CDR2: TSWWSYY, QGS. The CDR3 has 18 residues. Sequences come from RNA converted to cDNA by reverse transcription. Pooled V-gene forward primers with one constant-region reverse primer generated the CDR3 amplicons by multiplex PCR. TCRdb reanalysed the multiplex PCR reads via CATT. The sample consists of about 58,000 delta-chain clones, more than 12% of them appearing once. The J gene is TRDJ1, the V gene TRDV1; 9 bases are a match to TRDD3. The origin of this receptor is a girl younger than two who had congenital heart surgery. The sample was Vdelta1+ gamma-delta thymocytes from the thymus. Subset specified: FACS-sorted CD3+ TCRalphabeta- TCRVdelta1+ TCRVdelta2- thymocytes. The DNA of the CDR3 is TGTGCTCTTGGGACACCCTACCGGGGGATACCCTACACCGATAAACTCATCTTT. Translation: CALGTPYRGIPYTDKLIF.